This is a list of T cell receptor beta chains from one sample in a study of blood T cell repertoires in COVID-19. This table comes from immunoSEQ multiplex PCR, and its TCRdb copy is limited to in-frame clones, with some not included. The sample holds around 110,000 clones; about nine tenths are singletons and the top ten take under 2%. Input material: peripheral blood. The receptors come from a human donor with active COVID-19. The donor label of this sample is uncertain. Each CDR3 is given with its conserved first and last residue. A D gene is named only where the DNA matches it firmly. Expanded clones get a size class; other rows say once, few or many, or leave the size out.

>TRBV7-5|15|.|.|TRBJ2-3
TGTGCCAGAAGCCCCGGGGACAGGGAATTGGGCACGCAGTATTTT
CARSPGDRELGTQYF
>TRBV7-5|14|.|.|TRBJ2-5
TGTGCCAGAAGCAAAAGGCAGGGTAGCGGGGGGACGTACTTC
CARSKRQGSGGTYF
>TRBV5-1|12|.|.|TRBJ2-7
TGCGCCAGCAGCCCAGGGAAGAACGAGCAGTACTTC
CASSPGKNEQYF
>TRBV7-9|17|once|TRBD2|TRBJ2-3
TGTGCCAGCAGCTTTAGAGGCGGGGGGGTTAACACAGATACGCAGTATTTT
CASSFRGGGVNTDTQYF
>TRBV6-4|19|few|TRBD1|TRBJ1-5
TGTGCCAGCAGTGACTCGACCCGAACAGGGGCTGCGGGCAATCAGCCCCAGCATTTT
CASSDSTRTGAAGNQPQHF
>TRBV7-6|17|.|.|TRBJ1-6
TGTGCCAGCAGCCGAGACAGTTCGGGCTCCTATAATTCACCCCTCCACTTT
CASSRDSSGSYNSPLHF
>TRBV5-4|14|.|.|TRBJ1-6
TGTGCCAGCAGCTTACAGGACTACAATTCACCCCTCCACTTT
CASSLQDYNSPLHF
>TRBV7-2|14|few|.|TRBJ2-1
TGTGCCAGCAGCTTAGGACAGAGCTTGAATGAGCAGTTCTTC
CASSLGQSLNEQFF
>TRBV7-2|16|.|.|TRBJ1-5
TGTGCCAGCAGCCCGAAAGGGAGGTCCTTCAATCAGCCCCAGCATTTT
CASSPKGRSFNQPQHF
>TRBV7-2|11|.|.|TRBJ1-6
TGTGCCAGCAGCTTAGGCCCAGGACTCCACTTT
CASSLGPGLHF
>TRBV6-5|15|.|.|TRBJ2-1
TGTGCCAGCAGCCTGGGACTCAACCTGGGAAATGAGCAGTTCTTC
CASSLGLNLGNEQFF
>TRBV19|12|.|.|TRBJ1-2
TGTGCCAGTAGTCTCACCAAGACTATTTACACCTTC
CASSLTKTIYTF
>TRBV5-6|15|.|.|TRBJ2-7
TGTGCCAGCAGCTTGGTTTCGGACAACGCCTACGAGCAGTACTTC
CASSLVSDNAYEQYF
>TRBV12-5|14|.|TRBD2|TRBJ2-2
TGTGCTAGTGGCCGGGGACTAGTGGCCGGGGAGCTGTTTTTT
CASGRGLVAGELFF
>TRBV12-3/TRBV12-4|13|.|TRBD2|TRBJ2-7
TGTGCCAGCAGCCTTGCGGGGGGCTACGAGCAGTACTTC
CASSLAGGYEQYF
>TRBV28|14|.|TRBD1|TRBJ1-2
TGTGCCAGCAGTTTACGGACAGGGTATTATGGCTACACCTTC
CASSLRTGYYGYTF
>TRBV7-9|13|.|.|TRBJ2-5
TGTGCCAGCAGCTCGGACAGACAAGAGACCCAGTACTTC
CASSSDRQETQYF
>TRBV6-6|15|.|.|TRBJ1-4
TGTGCCAGCATGAACTATTTTGCAACTAATGAAAAACTGTTTTTT
CASMNYFATNEKLFF
>TRBV2|18|.|.|TRBJ1-3
TGTGCCAGCAGTCTGTCGATCGTGGGGGCCGTCTCTGGAAACACCATATATTTT
CASSLSIVGAVSGNTIYF